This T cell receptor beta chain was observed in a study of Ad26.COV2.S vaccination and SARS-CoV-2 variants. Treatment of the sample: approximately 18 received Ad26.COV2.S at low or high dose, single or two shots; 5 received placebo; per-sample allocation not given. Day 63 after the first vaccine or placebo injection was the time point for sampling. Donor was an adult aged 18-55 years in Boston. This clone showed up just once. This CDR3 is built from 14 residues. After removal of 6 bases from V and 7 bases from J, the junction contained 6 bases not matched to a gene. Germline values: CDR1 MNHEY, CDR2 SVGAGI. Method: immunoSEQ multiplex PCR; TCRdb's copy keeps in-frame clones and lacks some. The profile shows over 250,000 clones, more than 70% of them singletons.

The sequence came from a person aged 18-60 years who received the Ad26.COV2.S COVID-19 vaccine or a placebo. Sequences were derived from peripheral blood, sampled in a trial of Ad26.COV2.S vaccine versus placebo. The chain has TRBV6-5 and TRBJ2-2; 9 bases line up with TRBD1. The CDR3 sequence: CASSRDRAHGELFF. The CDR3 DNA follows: TGTGCCAGCAGCCGGGACAGGGCGCACGGGGAGCTGTTTTTT.